The 21 T cell receptor beta chains given below trace back to one sample, sequenced in a study of shared clonotypes between healthy human individuals. Here immunoSEQ multiplex PCR was the method, and the copy in TCRdb shows in-frame clones only, minus some. The sample records around 980,000 clones, about 80% being singletons. Sequenced input: memory CD4+ T cells from PBMCs. Subset described: CD45RA-negative fraction. These receptors originate from a man aged 18-30 years in good health. Some clones in this sample may be carry-over from other donors' samples.

The chain employs TRBV7-8 and TRBJ1-2; 7 bases are shared with TRBD1. Per the germline V gene, CDR1 is SGHVS and CDR2 is FQNEAQ. The CDR3 is 13 residues long. J lost 6 bases, V lost 0 bases, and 1 base had no gene match. The CDR3 loop is CASSLAGQDGYTF. CDR3 coding DNA: TGTGCCAGCAGCTTAGCCGGACAGGATGGCTACACCTTC.

This clone has only one observation. The same CDR3 can be traced to other DNA sequences in this sample. V gene TRBV30 combines with J gene TRBJ1-5; no clear D gene. The germline V gene encodes CDR1 GTSNPN and CDR2 SVGIG (reference sequence). V lost 5 bases and J 2 bases, leaving 10 bases between the germline ends. The CDR3 runs 13 residues. DNA of the CDR3: TGTGCCTGGGGCTCGCAGGGCAATCAGCCCCAGCATTTT. Protein sequence: CAWGSQGNQPQHF.

This chain uses TRBV10-3 with TRBJ2-5; the match to TRBD2 covers 15 bases. The germline V gene encodes CDR1 ENHRY and CDR2 SYGVKD. With V trimmed by 4 bases and J by 0 bases, 3 bases remained unmatched. There are 17 residues in the CDR3. This CDR3 reads CAISVGLAGGDQETQYF. DNA of the CDR3: TGTGCCATCAGTGTTGGACTAGCGGGAGGGGACCAAGAGACCCAGTACTTC.

This clone came up a few times. The CDR3 loop is CASTTSGRTGELFF. The CDR3 region has the DNA TGTGCCAGCACGACTAGCGGGAGAACCGGGGAGCTGTTTTTT. The genes are TRBV6-5 and TRBJ2-2; 12 bases map to TRBD2. V lost 7 bases and J lost 5; bases outside the gene matches: 2. The V gene's germline CDR1 is MNHEY and CDR2 SVGAGI. The CDR3 has 14 residues.

V gene TRBV11-2 combines with J gene TRBJ2-2; 7 positions agree with TRBD2. This CDR3 is built from 18 residues. Germline lookup yields CDR1 SGHAT and CDR2 FQNNGV. V lost 4 bases and J lost 3; bases outside the gene matches: 14. CDR3 region: CASSSPPLLATDTGELFF. CDR3 nucleotide sequence: TGTGCCAGCAGCTCCCCCCCACTACTAGCGACCGACACCGGGGAGCTGTTTTTT.

Note on this clone: At one end the junction does not follow the germline gene, possibly because of a read error. V and J are TRBV6-5 and TRBJ1-4, with 7 bases aligning to TRBD1. This CDR3 has 14 amino acids. The germline V gene encodes CDR1 MNHEY and CDR2 SVGAGI. CDR3 protein: CASIYGTANEKLFF. The CDR3, as DNA: TGTGCCAGCATTTACGGGACAGCTAATGAAAAACTGTTTTTT.

V and J are TRBV6-5 and TRBJ2-7; 7 bases map to TRBD1. Germline V lookup: CDR1 MNHEY, CDR2 SVGAGI. The V segment lost 6 bases and the J segment 1 base; nucleotides outside the gene matches: 3. The CDR3 runs 13 residues. CDR3 sequence: CASRKGASYEQYF. CDR3 DNA sequence: TGTGCCAGCAGAAAGGGGGCTTCCTACGAGCAGTACTTC.

CDR3 nucleotide sequence: TGTGCCAGCAGTTTCGGGACTAGCATCGCCCAGTTCTTC. It yields the protein CASSFGTSIAQFF. This chain connects TRBV6-6 to TRBJ2-1, with TRBD2 identical over 9 bases. The CDR3 has 13 residues. The V segment lost 4 bases and the J segment 13 bases; nucleotides outside the gene matches: 8. In germline, CDR1 is MNHNY, CDR2 SVGAGI (reference sequence).

V usage is TRBV7-6 and J usage is TRBJ1-3; TRBD1 agrees at 9 bases. The CDR3 runs 15 residues. Germline trimming cut 5 bases from V and 4 bases from J; bases unmatched to any gene: 6. Per the germline V gene, CDR1 is SGHVS and CDR2 is FNYEAQ. The DNA for the CDR3 is TGTGCCAGCAGCGCCGGGACAGGGTCGGGAAACACCATATATTTT. Amino acids: CASSAGTGSGNTIYF.

This chain joins TRBV11-2 and TRBJ2-1; no reliable D call. V was trimmed by 5 bases and J by 8 bases, leaving 10 bases between them. Germline V lookup: CDR1 SGHAT, CDR2 FQNNGV. The CDR3 covers 12 residues. The CDR3 reads CASSPQNDEQFF. CDR3 DNA sequence: TGTGCCAGCAGCCCGCAGAATGATGAGCAGTTCTTC. Using reference TRBV11-2 and TRBJ2-1 for the parts outside the CDR3, the full variable domain is EAGVAQSPRYKIIEKRQSVAFWCNPISGHATLYWYQQILGQGPKLLIQFQNNGVVDDSQLPKDRFSAERLKGVDSTLKIQPAKLEDSAVYLCASSPQNDEQFFGPGTRLTVL.

There are many counts of this clone. This CDR3 is also generated by other DNA sequences in the sample. The chain recombines TRBV19 with TRBJ1-2, with D maybe TRBD1 (5 bases). The CDR3 loop spans 15 amino acids. Per the germline V gene, CDR1 is LNHDA and CDR2 is SQIVND (reference sequence). V lost 0 bases and J 5 bases, leaving 13 bases between the germline ends. The CDR3 loop is CASSIDSAGRYGYTF. In DNA, the CDR3 is TGTGCCAGTAGTATAGATTCTGCGGGGCGATATGGCTACACCTTC.

This chain joins TRBV6-4 and TRBJ2-1, with 10 bases lining up with TRBD2. The germline V gene encodes CDR1 MRHNA and CDR2 SNTAGT. The CDR3 loop spans 18 amino acids. After removal of 6 bases from V and 4 bases from J, the junction contained 15 bases not matched to a gene. The CDR3 DNA follows: TGTGCCAGCAGCCGGGGAGGGCTAGCGGGAGCCGGATACAATGAGCAGTTCTTC. This translates into CASSRGGLAGAGYNEQFF.

This rearrangement joins TRBV2 to TRBJ2-7; no reliable D call. The CDR3 is made up of 17 amino acids. The germline V and J ends were trimmed by 8 bases and 0 bases, with 23 bases remaining between them. Looked up from germline, CDR1 is SNHLY and CDR2 is FYNNEI. The CDR3 DNA reads as TGTGCCAGCGAACGATCCCTGGTCGGCGTCAACTCCTACGAGCAGTACTTC. Translating gives CASERSLVGVNSYEQYF.

This clone was seen a handful of times. The gene calls are TRBV5-1 and TRBJ1-2; no definite D call. The CDR3 loop spans 13 amino acids. V was clipped by 4 bases and J by 6 bases, with 13 bases between them. Germline CDR1 and CDR2: SGHRS and YFSETQ. The CDR3 nucleotides read TGCGCCAGCAGCGCACACCGGGAGGATGGCTACACCTTC. This sequence encodes CASSAHREDGYTF.

On this clone itself: No DNA is shown, since the ends of the CDR3 on it are uncertain; the CDR3 is the one TCRdb lists. The chain couples TRBV27 to TRBJ2-1; the D call of TRBD1 is as the table states it, not checked on the DNA. Germline CDR1 MNHEY, CDR2 SMNVEV (reference sequence). With termini counted, the CDR3 has 13 amino acids. The CDR3 protein is CASSFARGTREFF.

This chain connects TRBV7-2 to TRBJ1-3; D is perhaps TRBD1 (6 bases). Trimming shortened V by 2 bases and J by 0 bases, and 20 bases separated the two germline ends. The CDR3 consists of 19 residues. From germline, CDR1 is SGHTA and CDR2 FQGNSA. The CDR3: CASSLREGGTGSSGNTIYF. For the CDR3, the DNA is TGTGCCAGCAGCTTACGAGAAGGAGGAACAGGGAGCTCTGGAAACACCATATATTTT.

This chain joins TRBV14 and TRBJ1-1, with 7 bases matching TRBD1. Trimming took 0 bases from V and 4 from J; bases not matched to a gene: 11. Germline CDR1 SGHDN, CDR2 FVKESK. The CDR3 runs to 17 residues. CDR3 amino acids: CASSQEGRGSGGTEAFF. DNA for the CDR3: TGTGCCAGCAGCCAAGAGGGCAGGGGTTCAGGGGGCACTGAAGCTTTCTTT.

The V call is TRBV2, the J call TRBJ2-1, with TRBD2 as a possible D gene (5 bases). V was pared by 8 bases and J by 2 bases, with 13 bases between. The CDR3 is 14 residues long. Germline CDR1 and CDR2: SNHLY and FYNNEI. As DNA, the CDR3 is TGTGCCAGCCTAGCTTCACAAGCCTACAATGAGCAGTTCTTC. It codes for CASLASQAYNEQFF.

The chain employs TRBV10-3 and TRBJ1-4, with 12 bases lining up with TRBD1. CDR3 length: 16 amino acids. V shed 6 bases, J shed 7 bases, and the junction held 9 bases outside the gene matches. Germline values: CDR1 ENHRY, CDR2 SYGVKD. In DNA, the CDR3 is TGTGCCATCAGGCCGGGACAGGGGGCGAGGGGTGAAAAACTGTTTTTT. Protein sequence: CAIRPGQGARGEKLFF.

The V and J genes are TRBV18 and TRBJ2-2; no firm D call. This CDR3 comprises 14 residues. CDR1 is KGHSH, CDR2 LQKENI, per germline. V gave up 0 bases and J gave up 4 bases, with 6 bases separating them. The CDR3 DNA is TGTGCCAGCTCACCACCGTACAGCACCGGGGAGCTGTTTTTT. Translation gives CASSPPYSTGELFF.

The V call is TRBV6-6, the J call TRBJ1-3; D ambiguous. CDR3 length: 14 amino acids. Trimming took off 7 bases at V and 2 bases at J, with 12 bases between the two ends. In germline, CDR1 is MNHNY, CDR2 SVGAGI (reference sequence). The CDR3 loop reads CASTPTGPGNTIYF. Written as DNA, the CDR3 is TGTGCCAGCACCCCGACCGGCCCTGGAAACACCATATATTTT.